The 4 T cell receptor beta chains in this list originate from one sample, sequenced in a study of cytotoxic CD8 clonotypes in ibrutinib-treated CLL. Sequencing used immunoSEQ multiplex PCR; TCRdb keeps in-frame clones, though not all of them. This sample carries roughly 170,000 clones, more than 80% of them seen once, and the ten largest clones take 3.5% to 5.5%. The starting material was PBMCs, obtained after 24 months of ibrutinib treatment. These receptors all come from a human donor with chronic lymphocytic leukemia.

The V and J genes are TRBV7-9 and TRBJ2-1, with unresolved D. V lost 5 bases and J lost 6, with 11 bases in between. The CDR3 extends over 13 amino acids. Germline V lookup: CDR1 SEHNR, CDR2 FQNEAQ (reference sequence). The CDR3 protein is CASSPPRTNEQFF. CDR3 sequence (DNA): TGTGCCAGCAGCCCCCCGAGGACCAATGAGCAGTTCTTC. Full variable domain (remainder filled in from reference TRBV7-9 and TRBJ2-1): DTGVSQNPRHKITKRGQNVTFRCDPISEHNRLYWYRQTLGQGPEFLTYFQNEAQLEKSRLLSDRFSAERPKGSFSTLEIQRTEQGDSAMYLCASSPPRTNEQFFGPGTRLTVL.

The CDR3 sequence is CASSPWTSLHEQYF. The CDR3 coding sequence is TGTGCCAGCAGCCCATGGACTAGCCTCCACGAGCAGTACTTC. This chain uses TRBV7-2 with TRBJ2-7; the match to TRBD2 covers 8 bases. Per germline, CDR1 SGHTA and CDR2 FQGNSA. Germline trimming cut 5 bases from V and 5 bases from J; bases unmatched to any gene: 8. There are 14 residues in the CDR3. The variable domain in full, completed from reference TRBV7-2 and TRBJ2-7, reads GAGVSQSPSNKVTEKGKDVELRCDPISGHTALYWYRQSLGQGLEFLIYFQGNSAPDKSGLPSDRFSAERTGGSVSTLTIQRTQQEDSAVYLCASSPWTSLHEQYFGPGTRLTVT.

V gene TRBV28 combines with J gene TRBJ1-2, with TRBD1 identical over 8 bases. The CDR3 sequence is 15 residues long. Germline CDR1 and CDR2: MDHEN and SYDVKM. Trimming removed 3 bases from V and 4 bases from J; junction bases left unmatched: 7. CDR3 loop: CASSLDDRGLYGYTF. The CDR3 coding sequence is TGTGCCAGCAGTTTGGACGACAGGGGCCTCTATGGCTACACCTTC.

The J gene is TRBJ1-2, the V gene TRBV19, with 7 bases fitting TRBD1. V lost 5 bases, J lost 0 bases, and 9 bases stayed unmatched. Germline-derived CDR1 and CDR2 are LNHDA and SQIVND (reference sequence). CDR3 length: 16 residues. This CDR3 reads CASSSRQGPANYGYTF. CDR3 bases: TGTGCCAGTAGTTCCCGACAGGGACCCGCTAACTATGGCTACACCTTC.